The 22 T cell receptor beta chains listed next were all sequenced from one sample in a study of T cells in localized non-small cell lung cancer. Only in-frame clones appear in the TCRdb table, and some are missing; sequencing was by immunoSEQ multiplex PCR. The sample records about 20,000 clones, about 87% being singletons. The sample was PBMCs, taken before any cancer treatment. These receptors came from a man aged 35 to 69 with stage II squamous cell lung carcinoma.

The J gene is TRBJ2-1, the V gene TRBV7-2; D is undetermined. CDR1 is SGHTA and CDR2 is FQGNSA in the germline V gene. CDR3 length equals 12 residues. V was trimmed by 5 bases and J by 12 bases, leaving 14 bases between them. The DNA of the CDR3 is TGTGCCAGCAGCCTGAGTGGTTCAATGCAGTTCTTC. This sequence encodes CASSLSGSMQFF.

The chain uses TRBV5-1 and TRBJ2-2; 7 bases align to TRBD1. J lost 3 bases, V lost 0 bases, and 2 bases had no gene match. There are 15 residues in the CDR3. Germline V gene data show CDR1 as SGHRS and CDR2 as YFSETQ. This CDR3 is CASSLGQGYTGELFF. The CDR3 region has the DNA TGCGCCAGCAGCTTGGGACAGGGATACACCGGGGAGCTGTTTTTT.

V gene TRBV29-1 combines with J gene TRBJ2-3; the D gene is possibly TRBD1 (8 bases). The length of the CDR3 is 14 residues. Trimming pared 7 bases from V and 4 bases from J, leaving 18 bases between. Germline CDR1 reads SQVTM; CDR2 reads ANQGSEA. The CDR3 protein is CSGRHRGGSDTQYF. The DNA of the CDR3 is TGCAGCGGGCGACACAGGGGGGGCTCAGATACGCAGTATTTT.

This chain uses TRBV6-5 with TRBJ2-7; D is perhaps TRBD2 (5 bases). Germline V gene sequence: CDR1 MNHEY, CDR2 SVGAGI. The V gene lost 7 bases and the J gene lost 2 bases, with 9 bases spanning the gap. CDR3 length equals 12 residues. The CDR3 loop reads CASTGITYEQYF. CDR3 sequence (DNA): TGTGCCAGCACGGGGATTACCTACGAGCAGTACTTC.

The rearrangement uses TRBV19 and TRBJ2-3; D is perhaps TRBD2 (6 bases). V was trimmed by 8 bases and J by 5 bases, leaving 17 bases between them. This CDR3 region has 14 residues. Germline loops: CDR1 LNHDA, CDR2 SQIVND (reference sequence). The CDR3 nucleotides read TGTGCCAGTTCCATCGGGGGTAGTGTAGATACGCAGTATTTT. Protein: CASSIGGSVDTQYF. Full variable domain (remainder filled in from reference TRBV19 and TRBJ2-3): DGGITQSPKYLFRKEGQNVTLSCEQNLNHDAMYWYRQDPGQGLRLIYYSQIVNDFQKGDIAEGYSVSREKKESFPLTVTSAQKNPTAFYLCASSIGGSVDTQYFGPGTRLTVL.

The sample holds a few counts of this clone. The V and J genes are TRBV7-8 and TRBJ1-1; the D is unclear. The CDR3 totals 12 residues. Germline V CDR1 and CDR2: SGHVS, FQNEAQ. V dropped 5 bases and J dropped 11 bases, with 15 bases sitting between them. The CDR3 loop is CASSPSTARAFF. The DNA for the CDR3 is TGTGCCAGCAGCCCCTCGACGGCTCGGGCTTTCTTT.

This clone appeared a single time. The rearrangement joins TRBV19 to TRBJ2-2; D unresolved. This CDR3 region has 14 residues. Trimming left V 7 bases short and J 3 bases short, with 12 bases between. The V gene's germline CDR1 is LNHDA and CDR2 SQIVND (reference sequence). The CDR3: CASTTDRDTGELFF. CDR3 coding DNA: TGTGCCAGTACCACCGATCGTGACACCGGGGAGCTGTTTTTT.

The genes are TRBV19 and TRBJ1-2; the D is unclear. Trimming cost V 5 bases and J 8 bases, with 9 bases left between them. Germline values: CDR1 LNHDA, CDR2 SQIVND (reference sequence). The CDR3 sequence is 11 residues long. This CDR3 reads CASSHRLGYTF. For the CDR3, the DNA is TGTGCCAGTAGTCACAGACTCGGCTACACCTTC.

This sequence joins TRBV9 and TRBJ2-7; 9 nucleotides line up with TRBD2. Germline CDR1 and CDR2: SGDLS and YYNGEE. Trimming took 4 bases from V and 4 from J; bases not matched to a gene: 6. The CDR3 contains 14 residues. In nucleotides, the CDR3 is TGTGCCAGCAGCCCAAGACTAGCGGAATACGAGCAGTACTTC. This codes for CASSPRLAEYEQYF.

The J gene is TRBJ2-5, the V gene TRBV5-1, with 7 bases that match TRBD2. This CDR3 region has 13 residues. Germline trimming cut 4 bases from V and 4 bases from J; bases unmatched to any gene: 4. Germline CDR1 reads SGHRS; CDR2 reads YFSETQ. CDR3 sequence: CASSPTGGETQYF. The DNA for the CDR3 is TGCGCCAGCAGCCCCACGGGAGGAGAGACCCAGTACTTC.

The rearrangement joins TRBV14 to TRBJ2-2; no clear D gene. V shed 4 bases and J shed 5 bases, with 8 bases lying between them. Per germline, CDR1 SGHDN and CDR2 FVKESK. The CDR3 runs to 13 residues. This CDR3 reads CASSLRFTGELFF. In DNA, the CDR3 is TGTGCCAGCAGCCTAAGATTTACCGGGGAGCTGTTTTTT.

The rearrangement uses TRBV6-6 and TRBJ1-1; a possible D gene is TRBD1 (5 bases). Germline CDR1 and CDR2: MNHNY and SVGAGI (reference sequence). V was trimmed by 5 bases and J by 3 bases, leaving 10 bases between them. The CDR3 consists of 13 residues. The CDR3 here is CASSRRDDTEAFF. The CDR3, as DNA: TGTGCCAGCAGTCGAAGGGACGACACTGAAGCTTTCTTT.

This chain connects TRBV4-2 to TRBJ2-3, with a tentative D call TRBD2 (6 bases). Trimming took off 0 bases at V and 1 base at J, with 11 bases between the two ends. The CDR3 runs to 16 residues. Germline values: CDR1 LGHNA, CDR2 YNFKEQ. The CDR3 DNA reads TGTGCCAGCAGCCAAGATTCGGGAGCGGGCACAGATACGCAGTATTTT. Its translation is CASSQDSGAGTDTQYF.

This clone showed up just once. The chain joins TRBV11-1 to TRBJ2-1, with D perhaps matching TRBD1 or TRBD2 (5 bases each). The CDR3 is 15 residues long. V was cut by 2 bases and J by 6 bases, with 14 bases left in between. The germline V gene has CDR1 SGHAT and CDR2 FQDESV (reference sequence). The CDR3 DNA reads TGTGCCAGCAGCTTACCCTCGGATGGGGGCAATGAGCAGTTCTTC. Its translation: CASSLPSDGGNEQFF.

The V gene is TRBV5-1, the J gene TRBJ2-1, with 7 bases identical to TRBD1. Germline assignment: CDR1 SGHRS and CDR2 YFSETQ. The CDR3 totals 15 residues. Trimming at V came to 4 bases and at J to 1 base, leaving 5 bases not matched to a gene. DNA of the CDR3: TGCGCCAGCAGCCCCGAGGGGGCTTCCTACAATGAGCAGTTCTTC. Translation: CASSPEGASYNEQFF.

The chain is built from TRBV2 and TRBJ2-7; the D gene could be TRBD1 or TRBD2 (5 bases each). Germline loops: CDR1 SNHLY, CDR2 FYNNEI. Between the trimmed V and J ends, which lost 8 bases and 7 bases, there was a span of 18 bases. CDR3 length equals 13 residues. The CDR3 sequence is CASLGVALGEQYF. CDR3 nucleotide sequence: TGTGCCAGCCTGGGGGTAGCTCTGGGGGAGCAGTACTTC.

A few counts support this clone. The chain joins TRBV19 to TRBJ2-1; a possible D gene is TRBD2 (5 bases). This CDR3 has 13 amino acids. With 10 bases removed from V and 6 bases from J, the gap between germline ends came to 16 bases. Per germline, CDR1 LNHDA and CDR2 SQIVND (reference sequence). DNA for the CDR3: TGTGCCACCTCGTGGGAGCGAAGCAATGAGCAGTTCTTC. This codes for CATSWERSNEQFF.

The CDR3 region is CASSEGGGGKTQYF. The CDR3 bases are TGTGCCAGCAGTGAGGGGGGGGGCGGAAAGACCCAGTACTTC. This chain joins TRBV2 and TRBJ2-5; a weak D match, TRBD2 (7 bases). V lost 3 bases to trimming and J lost 6 bases, with 14 bases between them. There are 14 residues in the CDR3. From germline, CDR1 is SNHLY and CDR2 FYNNEI.

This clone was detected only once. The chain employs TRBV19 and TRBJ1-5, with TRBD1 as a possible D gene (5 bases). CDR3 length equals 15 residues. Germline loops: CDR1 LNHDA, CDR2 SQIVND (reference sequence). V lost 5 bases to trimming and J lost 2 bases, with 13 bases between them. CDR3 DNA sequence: TGTGCCAGTAGTCTGGGGGGTGTTGGCAATCAGCCCCAGCATTTT. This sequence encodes CASSLGGVGNQPQHF.

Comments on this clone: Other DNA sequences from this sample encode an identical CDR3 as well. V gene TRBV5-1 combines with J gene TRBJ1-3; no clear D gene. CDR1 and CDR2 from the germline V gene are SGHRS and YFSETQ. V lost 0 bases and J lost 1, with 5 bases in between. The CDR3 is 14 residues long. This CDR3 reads CASSLGVSGNTIYF. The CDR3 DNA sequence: TGCGCCAGCAGCTTGGGTGTGTCTGGAAACACCATATATTTT.

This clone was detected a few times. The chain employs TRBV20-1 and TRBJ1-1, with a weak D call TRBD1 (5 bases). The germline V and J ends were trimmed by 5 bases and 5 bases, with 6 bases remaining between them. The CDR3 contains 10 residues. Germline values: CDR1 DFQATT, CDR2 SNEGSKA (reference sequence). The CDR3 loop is CSAGGTEAFF. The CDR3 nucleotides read TGCAGTGCTGGGGGAACTGAAGCTTTCTTT.

The CDR3 DNA is TGCAGCTTCACGGACAGGGTCGAGTATGGCTACACCTTC. It translates to CSFTDRVEYGYTF. The chain couples TRBV29-1 to TRBJ1-2; TRBD1 matches 8 bases. J lost 5 bases, V lost 8 bases, and 10 bases had no gene match. This CDR3 comprises 13 residues. From germline, CDR1 is SQVTM and CDR2 ANQGSEA. The entire variable domain, with the rest obtained from reference TRBV29-1 and TRBJ1-2, is as follows: SAVISQKPSRDICQRGTSLTIQCQVDSQVTMMFWYRQQPGQSLTLIATANQGSEATYESGFVIDKFPISRPNLTFSTLTVSNMSPEDSSIYLCSFTDRVEYGYTFGSGTRLTVV.